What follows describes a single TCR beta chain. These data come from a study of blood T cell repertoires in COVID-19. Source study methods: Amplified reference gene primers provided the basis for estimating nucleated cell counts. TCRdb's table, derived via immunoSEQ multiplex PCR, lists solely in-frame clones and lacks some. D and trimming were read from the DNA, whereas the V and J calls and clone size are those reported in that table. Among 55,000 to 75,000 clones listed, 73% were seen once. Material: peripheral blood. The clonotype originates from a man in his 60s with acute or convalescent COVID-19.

CDR3 coding DNA: TGTGCCACCAGTGTTTCAGCGAGACTAGACAATGAGCAGTTCTTC. It is translated as CATSVSARLDNEQFF. V is TRBV24-1 and J is TRBJ2-1, with D possibly matching TRBD2 (6 bases). The CDR3 is 15 amino acids. Trimming left V 5 bases short and J 5 bases short, with 15 bases between. The germline CDR1 and CDR2 sequences are KGHDR and SFDVKD.